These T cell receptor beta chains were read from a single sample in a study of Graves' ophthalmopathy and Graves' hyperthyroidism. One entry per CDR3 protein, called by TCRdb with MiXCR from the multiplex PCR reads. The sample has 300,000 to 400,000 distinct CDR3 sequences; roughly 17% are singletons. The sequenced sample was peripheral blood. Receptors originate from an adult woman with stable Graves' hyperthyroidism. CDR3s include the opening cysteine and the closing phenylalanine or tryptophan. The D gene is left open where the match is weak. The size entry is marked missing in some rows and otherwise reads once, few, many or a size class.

cdr3_aa: CASSEISPPYGYTF
cdr3_nt: TGTGCCAGCAGTGAAATAAGTCCTCCCTATGGCTACACCTTC
cdr3_length: 14
d_call: NA
clone_size: many
j_call: TRBJ1-2
v_call: TRBV6-1

cdr3_aa: CASSQARQGGYTF
cdr3_nt: TGTGCCAGCAGCCAAGCCAGACAGGGCGGCTACACCTTC
cdr3_length: 13
d_call: TRBD1
clone_size: many
j_call: TRBJ1-2
v_call: TRBV14

cdr3_aa: CATHAGNSYEQYF
cdr3_nt: TGTGCCACTCATGCAGGGAACTCCTACGAGCAGTACTTC
cdr3_length: 13
d_call: NA
clone_size: many
j_call: TRBJ2-7
v_call: TRBV19

cdr3_aa: CASSQADSYEQYF
cdr3_nt: TGTGCCAGCAGCCAAGCGGACAGCTACGAGCAGTACTTC
cdr3_length: 13
d_call: NA
clone_size: many
j_call: TRBJ2-7
v_call: TRBV4-2

cdr3_aa: CATSDARSYTF
cdr3_nt: TGTGCCACCAGTGACGCCAGGTCCTACACCTTC
cdr3_length: 11
d_call: NA
clone_size: NA
j_call: TRBJ1-2
v_call: TRBV24-1

cdr3_aa: CASIRGSSSGNQPQHF
cdr3_nt: TGTGCCAGCATCAGGGGGTCCAGTTCGGGCAATCAGCCCCAGCATTTT
cdr3_length: 16
d_call: TRBD1
clone_size: many
j_call: TRBJ1-5
v_call: TRBV6-5

cdr3_aa: CANLLAGGKETQYF
cdr3_nt: TGTGCCAACCTGCTAGCGGGGGGTAAAGAGACCCAGTACTTC
cdr3_length: 14
d_call: TRBD2
clone_size: many
j_call: TRBJ2-5
v_call: TRBV2

cdr3_aa: CASSSLGLNSYEQYF
cdr3_nt: TGTGCCAGCAGCTCCTTGGGACTTAACTCCTACGAGCAGTACTTC
cdr3_length: 15
d_call: NA
clone_size: many
j_call: TRBJ2-7
v_call: TRBV7-2

cdr3_aa: CAISNDGTPYEQYF
cdr3_nt: TGTGCCATCTCGAACGACGGAACCCCTTACGAGCAGTACTTC
cdr3_length: 14
d_call: NA
clone_size: many
j_call: TRBJ2-7
v_call: TRBV10-3

cdr3_aa: CASGLWTGGDTGELFF
cdr3_nt: TGTGCCAGCGGCTTATGGACAGGGGGTGACACCGGGGAGCTGTTTTTT
cdr3_length: 16
d_call: TRBD1
clone_size: few
j_call: TRBJ2-2
v_call: TRBV11-1

cdr3_aa: CASSLGARGTEAFF
cdr3_nt: TGCGCCAGCAGCTTGGGGGCTCGTGGCACTGAAGCTTTCTTT
cdr3_length: 14
d_call: NA
clone_size: many
j_call: TRBJ1-1
v_call: TRBV5-1

cdr3_aa: CASTSSSGRYEQYF
cdr3_nt: TGTGCCAGCACCAGTTCCAGCGGGAGGTACGAGCAGTACTTC
cdr3_length: 14
d_call: TRBD2
clone_size: NA
j_call: TRBJ2-7
v_call: TRBV28

cdr3_aa: CASSQGSRSNQPQHF
cdr3_nt: TGTGCCAGCAGCCAGGGATCACGTAGCAATCAGCCCCAGCATTTT
cdr3_length: 15
d_call: NA
clone_size: few
j_call: TRBJ1-5
v_call: TRBV3-1

cdr3_aa: CASRYSSGTDSYEQYF
cdr3_nt: TGTGCCAGCAGATACTCCTCCGGGACAGATTCCTACGAGCAGTACTTC
cdr3_length: 16
d_call: TRBD1
clone_size: many
j_call: TRBJ2-7
v_call: TRBV2

cdr3_aa: CASSQLPDRAGGELFF
cdr3_nt: TGCGCCAGCAGCCAACTACCCGACAGGGCGGGCGGGGAGCTGTTTTTT
cdr3_length: 16
d_call: TRBD1
clone_size: NA
j_call: TRBJ2-2
v_call: TRBV4-1

cdr3_aa: CASSLTNWPQLAKNIQYF
cdr3_nt: TGTGCCAGCTCACTTACAAATTGGCCTCAACTAGCCAAAAACATTCAGTACTTC
cdr3_length: 18
d_call: NA
clone_size: NA
j_call: TRBJ2-4
v_call: TRBV18

cdr3_aa: CSLAGQDLNQPQHF
cdr3_nt: TGCAGCCTTGCGGGACAGGACCTCAATCAGCCCCAGCATTTT
cdr3_length: 14
d_call: TRBD1
clone_size: NA
j_call: TRBJ1-5
v_call: TRBV29-1

cdr3_aa: CASLPPGASYEQYF
cdr3_nt: TGTGCCAGCTTACCCCCGGGGGCTTCCTACGAGCAGTACTTC
cdr3_length: 14
d_call: NA
clone_size: many
j_call: TRBJ2-7
v_call: TRBV6-1

cdr3_aa: CASSIRDNNQPQHF
cdr3_nt: TGTGCCAGTAGTATACGGGACAACAATCAGCCCCAGCATTTT
cdr3_length: 14
d_call: NA
clone_size: many
j_call: TRBJ1-5
v_call: TRBV19

cdr3_aa: CASGSPSPFPQQYF
cdr3_nt: TGTGCTAGTGGTTCGCCCTCACCTTTTCCGCAGCAGTACTTC
cdr3_length: 14
d_call: NA
clone_size: many
j_call: TRBJ2-7
v_call: TRBV12-5

cdr3_aa: CASSEAGGGGQETQYF
cdr3_nt: TGTGCCAGCAGTGAAGCTGGGGGGGGAGGCCAAGAGACCCAGTACTTC
cdr3_length: 16
d_call: TRBD2
clone_size: many
j_call: TRBJ2-5
v_call: TRBV6-1

cdr3_aa: CAINSGRPRTGELFF
cdr3_nt: TGTGCCATCAACAGCGGGAGGCCGAGGACCGGGGAGCTGTTTTTT
cdr3_length: 15
d_call: TRBD2
clone_size: NA
j_call: TRBJ2-2
v_call: TRBV10-3

cdr3_aa: CASSRTGGGDYGYTF
cdr3_nt: TGTGCCAGCAGCCGCACCGGAGGGGGGGACTATGGCTACACCTTC
cdr3_length: 15
d_call: NA
clone_size: many
j_call: TRBJ1-2
v_call: TRBV7-6

cdr3_aa: CASSQYLASQPQHF
cdr3_nt: TGTGCCAGCAGCCAGTATCTGGCGAGTCAGCCCCAGCATTTT
cdr3_length: 14
d_call: NA
clone_size: NA
j_call: TRBJ1-5
v_call: TRBV3-1

cdr3_aa: CASSFGRGETQYF
cdr3_nt: TGTGCCAGCAGTTTCGGTAGAGGAGAGACCCAGTACTTC
cdr3_length: 13
d_call: NA
clone_size: many
j_call: TRBJ2-5
v_call: TRBV6-5

cdr3_aa: CASRSGTGSNQPQHF
cdr3_nt: TGTGCCAGCAGATCCGGGACAGGGAGCAATCAGCCCCAGCATTTT
cdr3_length: 15
d_call: TRBD1
clone_size: NA
j_call: TRBJ1-5
v_call: TRBV6-1

cdr3_aa: CASSPLLDRERHF
cdr3_nt: TGTGCCAGCTCACCGTTACTCGACAGGGAGAGACATTTT
cdr3_length: 13
d_call: TRBD1
clone_size: NA
j_call: TRBJ1-3
v_call: TRBV18

cdr3_aa: CASSLDRAKYEQYF
cdr3_nt: TGTGCCAGCAGTTTGGACAGGGCCAAATACGAGCAGTACTTC
cdr3_length: 14
d_call: TRBD1
clone_size: once
j_call: TRBJ2-7
v_call: TRBV28

cdr3_aa: CASSESPGHYEQYF
cdr3_nt: TGTGCCAGCAGTGAATCCCCGGGTCACTACGAGCAGTACTTC
cdr3_length: 14
d_call: NA
clone_size: NA
j_call: TRBJ2-7
v_call: TRBV2

cdr3_aa: CASSFDRANTEAFF
cdr3_nt: TGTGCCAGCAGTTTTGACAGGGCGAACACTGAAGCTTTCTTT
cdr3_length: 14
d_call: TRBD1
clone_size: many
j_call: TRBJ1-1
v_call: TRBV12-3/TRBV12-4

cdr3_aa: CASSPTVSTGELFF
cdr3_nt: TGTGCCAGCAGCCCGACAGTTAGCACCGGGGAGCTGTTTTTT
cdr3_length: 14
d_call: NA
clone_size: many
j_call: TRBJ2-2
v_call: TRBV11-2

cdr3_aa: CASSLRGQGGNQPQHF
cdr3_nt: TGTGCCAGCAGTTTAAGGGGTCAGGGTGGGAATCAGCCCCAGCATTTT
cdr3_length: 16
d_call: NA
clone_size: many
j_call: TRBJ1-5
v_call: TRBV12-3/TRBV12-4

cdr3_aa: CSAGNRAAGELFF
cdr3_nt: TGCAGTGCTGGGAACAGGGCGGCCGGGGAGCTGTTTTTT
cdr3_length: 13
d_call: NA
clone_size: many
j_call: TRBJ2-2
v_call: TRBV20-1

cdr3_aa: CASSPLWQGTTEAFF
cdr3_nt: TGTGCCAGCAGCCCCCTTTGGCAGGGCACCACTGAAGCTTTCTTT
cdr3_length: 15
d_call: NA
clone_size: many
j_call: TRBJ1-1
v_call: TRBV6-1

cdr3_aa: CASSLAGTGFLGYTF
cdr3_nt: TGCGCCAGCAGCTTGGCCGGGACAGGGTTTCTTGGCTACACCTTC
cdr3_length: 15
d_call: TRBD1
clone_size: many
j_call: TRBJ1-2
v_call: TRBV5-1